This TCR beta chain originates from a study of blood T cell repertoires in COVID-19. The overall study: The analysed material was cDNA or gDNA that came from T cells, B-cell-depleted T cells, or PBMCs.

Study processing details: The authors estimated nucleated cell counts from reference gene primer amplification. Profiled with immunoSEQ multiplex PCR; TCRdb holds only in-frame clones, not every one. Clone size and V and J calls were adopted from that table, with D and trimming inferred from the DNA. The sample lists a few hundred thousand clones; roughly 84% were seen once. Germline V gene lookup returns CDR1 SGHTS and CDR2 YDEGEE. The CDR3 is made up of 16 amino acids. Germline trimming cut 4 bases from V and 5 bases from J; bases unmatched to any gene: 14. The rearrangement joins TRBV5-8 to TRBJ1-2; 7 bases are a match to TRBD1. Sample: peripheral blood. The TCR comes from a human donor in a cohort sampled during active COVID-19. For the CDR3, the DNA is TGTGCCAGCAGCCAAAGACAGGGAATTATGAGTTATGGCTACACCTTC. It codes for CASSQRQGIMSYGYTF.